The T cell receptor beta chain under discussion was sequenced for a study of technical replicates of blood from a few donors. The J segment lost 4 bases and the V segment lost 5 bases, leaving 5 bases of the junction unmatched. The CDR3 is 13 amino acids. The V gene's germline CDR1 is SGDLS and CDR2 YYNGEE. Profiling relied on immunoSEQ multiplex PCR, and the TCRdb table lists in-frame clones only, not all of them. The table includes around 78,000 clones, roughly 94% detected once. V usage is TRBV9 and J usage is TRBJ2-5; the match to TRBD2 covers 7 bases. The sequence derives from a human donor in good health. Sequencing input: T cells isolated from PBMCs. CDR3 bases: TGTGCCAGCAGTTGGGCTAGCGGAGAGACCCAGTACTTC. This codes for CASSWASGETQYF.